This paragraph reports one T cell receptor (beta chain). Its specificity is not known. Using CD45RO/CCR7/CD25/CD127/CD95/CD27, CD4+ naive, central memory, regulatory and stem cell-like memory cells were sorted. V lost 3 bases, J lost 3 bases, and 7 bases stayed unmatched. The V gene's germline CDR1 is LNHDA and CDR2 SQIVND (reference sequence). The CDR3 is 16 amino acids. As every portion of the isolated RNA was reverse transcribed, the sequencing read expressed TCRB transcripts. Clones were read by immunoSEQ multiplex PCR, and TCRdb kept only the in-frame ones, dropping some. The sample records about 240,000 clones, 14% being singletons. The data stem from a study of beta chain features in type 1 diabetes. The study, taken as a whole, reports: Shorter templates may be favored by PCR, equally so in patients and controls. When Type 1 diabetes patients were examined, their TCRB CDR3s proved moderately but significantly shorter in all four CD4+ subsets. Insertions were fewer and deletions more numerous at VDJ junctions in type 1 diabetes patients.

This receptor was obtained from a man aged 25-45 years with type 1 diabetes. Sequenced input: naive CD4+ T cells from blood. The genes are TRBV19 and TRBJ2-3, with 9 bases identical to TRBD2. The CDR3 spells CASSIWRGGGTDTQYF. The DNA for the CDR3 is TGTGCCAGTAGTATTTGGCGGGGGGGCGGGACAGATACGCAGTATTTT. Variable domain in full (rest from reference TRBV19 and TRBJ2-3): DGGITQSPKYLFRKEGQNVTLSCEQNLNHDAMYWYRQDPGQGLRLIYYSQIVNDFQKGDIAEGYSVSREKKESFPLTVTSAQKNPTAFYLCASSIWRGGGTDTQYFGPGTRLTVL.